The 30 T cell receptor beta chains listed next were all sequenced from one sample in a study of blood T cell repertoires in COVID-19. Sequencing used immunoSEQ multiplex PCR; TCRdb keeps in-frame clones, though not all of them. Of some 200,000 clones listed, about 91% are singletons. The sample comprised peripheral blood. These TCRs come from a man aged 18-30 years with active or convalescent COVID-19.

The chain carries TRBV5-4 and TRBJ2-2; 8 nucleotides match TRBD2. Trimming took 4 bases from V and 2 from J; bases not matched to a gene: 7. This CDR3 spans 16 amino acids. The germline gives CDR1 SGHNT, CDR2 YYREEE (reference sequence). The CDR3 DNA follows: TGTGCCAGCAGCATTTATAGCGGGGATAACACCGGGGAGCTGTTTTTT. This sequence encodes CASSIYSGDNTGELFF. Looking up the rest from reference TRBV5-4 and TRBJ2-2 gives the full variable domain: ETGVTQSPTHLIKTRGQQVTLRCSSQSGHNTVSWYQQALGQGPQFIFQYYREEENGRGNFPPRFSGLQFPNYSSELNVNALELDDSALYLCASSIYSGDNTGELFFGEGSRLTVL.

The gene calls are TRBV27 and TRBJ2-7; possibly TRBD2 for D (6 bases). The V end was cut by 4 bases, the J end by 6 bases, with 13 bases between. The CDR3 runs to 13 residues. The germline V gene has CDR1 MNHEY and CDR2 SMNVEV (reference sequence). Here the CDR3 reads CASSWSLAAEQYF. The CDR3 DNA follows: TGTGCCAGCAGTTGGTCCTTAGCGGCCGAGCAGTACTTC.

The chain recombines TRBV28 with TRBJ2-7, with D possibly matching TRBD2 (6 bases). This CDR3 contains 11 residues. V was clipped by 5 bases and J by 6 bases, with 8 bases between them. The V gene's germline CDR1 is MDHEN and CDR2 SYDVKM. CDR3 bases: TGTGCCAGCAGTCTGGGGGGCGAGCAGTACTTC. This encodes CASSLGGEQYF.

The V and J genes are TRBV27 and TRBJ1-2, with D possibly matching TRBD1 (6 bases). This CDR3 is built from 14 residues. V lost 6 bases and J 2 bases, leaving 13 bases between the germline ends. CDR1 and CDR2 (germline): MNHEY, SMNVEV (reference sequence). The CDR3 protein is CASRDGQRNYGYTF. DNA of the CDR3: TGTGCCAGCAGAGACGGACAGCGCAACTATGGCTACACCTTC.

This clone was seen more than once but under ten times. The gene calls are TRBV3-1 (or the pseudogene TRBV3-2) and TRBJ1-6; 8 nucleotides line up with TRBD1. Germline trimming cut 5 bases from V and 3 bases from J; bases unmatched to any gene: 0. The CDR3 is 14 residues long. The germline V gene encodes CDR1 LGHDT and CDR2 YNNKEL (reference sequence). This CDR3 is CASSDRGYNSPLHF. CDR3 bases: TGTGCCAGCAGCGACAGGGGCTATAATTCACCCCTCCACTTT.

The CDR3 loop reads CAGSGGSEQFF. The CDR3 DNA follows: TGTGCCGGATCAGGGGGCTCTGAGCAGTTCTTC. This chain uses TRBV30 with TRBJ2-1; 8 nucleotides align to TRBD1. J was trimmed by 9 bases and V by 8 bases; bases with no gene match: 6. In germline, CDR1 is GTSNPN, CDR2 SVGIG (reference sequence). This CDR3 is 11 amino acids long.

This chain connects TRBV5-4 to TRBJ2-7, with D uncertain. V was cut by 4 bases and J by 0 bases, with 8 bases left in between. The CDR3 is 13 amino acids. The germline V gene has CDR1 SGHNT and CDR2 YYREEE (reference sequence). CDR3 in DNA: TGTGCCAGCAGCCCTAGGAACTCCTACGAGCAGTACTTC. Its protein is CASSPRNSYEQYF.

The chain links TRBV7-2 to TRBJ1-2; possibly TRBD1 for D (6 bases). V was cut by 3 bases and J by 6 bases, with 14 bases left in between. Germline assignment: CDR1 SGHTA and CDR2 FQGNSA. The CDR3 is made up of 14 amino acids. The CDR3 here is CASSFDRGGDGYTF. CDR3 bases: TGTGCCAGCAGCTTTGACCGGGGGGGCGATGGCTACACCTTC.

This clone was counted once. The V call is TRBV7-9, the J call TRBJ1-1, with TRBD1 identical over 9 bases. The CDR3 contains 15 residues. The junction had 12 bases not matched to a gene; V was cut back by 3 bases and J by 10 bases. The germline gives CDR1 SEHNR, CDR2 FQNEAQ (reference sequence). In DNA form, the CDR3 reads TGTGCCAGCAGCTTGGAGGGCGGACAGGGGACGGGAGCTTTCTTT. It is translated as CASSLEGGQGTGAFF.

The CDR3 reads CASSQDSRPERGITDTQYF. The DNA of the CDR3 is TGTGCCAGCAGCCAAGATTCCCGCCCCGAGCGGGGGATCACAGATACGCAGTATTTT. The chain couples TRBV3-1 (or the pseudogene TRBV3-2) to TRBJ2-3; 8 bases align to TRBD2. The J segment lost 2 bases and the V segment lost 0 bases, leaving 13 bases of the junction unmatched. The length of the CDR3 is 19 residues. The germline gives CDR1 LGHDT, CDR2 YNNKEL (reference sequence).

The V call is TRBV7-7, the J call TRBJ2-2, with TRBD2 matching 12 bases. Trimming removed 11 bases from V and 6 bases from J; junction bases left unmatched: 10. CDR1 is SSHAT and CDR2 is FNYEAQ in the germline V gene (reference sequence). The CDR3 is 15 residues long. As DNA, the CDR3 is TGTGCCTCCGCACTAGCGGGAGGAGGCGCCGGGGAGCTGTTTTTT. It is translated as CASALAGGGAGELFF.

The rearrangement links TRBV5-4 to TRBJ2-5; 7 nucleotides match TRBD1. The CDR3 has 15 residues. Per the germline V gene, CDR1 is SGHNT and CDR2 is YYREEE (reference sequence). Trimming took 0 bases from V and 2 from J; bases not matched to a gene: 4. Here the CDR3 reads CASSLATGEQETQYF. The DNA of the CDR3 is TGTGCCAGCAGCTTGGCAACAGGGGAACAAGAGACCCAGTACTTC.

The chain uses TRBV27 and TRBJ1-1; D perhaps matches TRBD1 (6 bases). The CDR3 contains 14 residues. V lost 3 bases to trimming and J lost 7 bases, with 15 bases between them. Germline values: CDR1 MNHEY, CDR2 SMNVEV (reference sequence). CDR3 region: CASSLGPRGFEAFF. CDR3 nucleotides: TGTGCCAGCAGTTTGGGCCCCAGGGGTTTTGAAGCTTTCTTT.

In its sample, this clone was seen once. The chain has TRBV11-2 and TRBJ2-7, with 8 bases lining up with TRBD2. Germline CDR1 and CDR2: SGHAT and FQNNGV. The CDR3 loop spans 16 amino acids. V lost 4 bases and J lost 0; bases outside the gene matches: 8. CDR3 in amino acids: CASSSGGGTYSYEQYF. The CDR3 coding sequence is TGTGCCAGCAGCTCTGGCGGGGGGACTTACTCCTACGAGCAGTACTTC.

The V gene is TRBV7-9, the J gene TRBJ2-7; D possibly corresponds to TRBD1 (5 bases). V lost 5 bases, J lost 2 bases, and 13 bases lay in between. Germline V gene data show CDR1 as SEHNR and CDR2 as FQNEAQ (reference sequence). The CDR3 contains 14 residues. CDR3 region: CASSPRGTAYEQYF. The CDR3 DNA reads TGTGCCAGCAGCCCTAGGGGAACAGCCTACGAGCAGTACTTC.

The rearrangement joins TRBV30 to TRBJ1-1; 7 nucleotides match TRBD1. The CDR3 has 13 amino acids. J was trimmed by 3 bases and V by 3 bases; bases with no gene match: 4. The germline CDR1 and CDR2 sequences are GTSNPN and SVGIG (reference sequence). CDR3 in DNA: TGTGCCTGGAGCACAGGGGAAGACACTGAAGCTTTCTTT. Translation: CAWSTGEDTEAFF.

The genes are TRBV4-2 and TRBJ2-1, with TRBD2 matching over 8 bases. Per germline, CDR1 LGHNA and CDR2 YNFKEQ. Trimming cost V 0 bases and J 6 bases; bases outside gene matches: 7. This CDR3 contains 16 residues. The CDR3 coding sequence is TGTGCCAGCAGCCAAGATACAGGGACTAGTGGCAATGAGCAGTTCTTC. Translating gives CASSQDTGTSGNEQFF.

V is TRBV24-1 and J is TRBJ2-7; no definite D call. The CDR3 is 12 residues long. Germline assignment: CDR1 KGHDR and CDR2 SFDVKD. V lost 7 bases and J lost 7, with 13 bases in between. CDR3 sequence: CATSLGAEEQYF. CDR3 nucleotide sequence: TGTGCCACCAGCCTGGGTGCGGAGGAGCAGTACTTC.

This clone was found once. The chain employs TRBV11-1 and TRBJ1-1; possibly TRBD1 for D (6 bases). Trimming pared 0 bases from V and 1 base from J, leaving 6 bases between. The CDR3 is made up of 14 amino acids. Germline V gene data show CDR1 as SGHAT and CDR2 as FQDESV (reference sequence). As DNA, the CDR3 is TGTGCCAGCAGCTTAGCAGGGGGGAACACTGAAGCTTTCTTT. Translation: CASSLAGGNTEAFF.

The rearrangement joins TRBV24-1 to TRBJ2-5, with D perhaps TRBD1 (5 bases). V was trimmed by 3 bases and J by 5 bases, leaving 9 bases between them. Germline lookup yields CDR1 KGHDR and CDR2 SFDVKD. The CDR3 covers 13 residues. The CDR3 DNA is TGTGCCACCAGTGATGCAGGGCTTGAGACCCAGTACTTC. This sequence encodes CATSDAGLETQYF.

The CDR3 DNA reads TGTGCCAGCAGCCTAATGACAGGGGCTAGGTCCGGGGAGCTGTTTTTT. Translation: CASSLMTGARSGELFF. V usage is TRBV5-4 and J usage is TRBJ2-2, with 8 positions matching TRBD1. Per the germline V gene, CDR1 is SGHNT and CDR2 is YYREEE (reference sequence). There are 16 residues in the CDR3. The junction had 11 bases not matched to a gene; V was cut back by 4 bases and J by 6 bases.

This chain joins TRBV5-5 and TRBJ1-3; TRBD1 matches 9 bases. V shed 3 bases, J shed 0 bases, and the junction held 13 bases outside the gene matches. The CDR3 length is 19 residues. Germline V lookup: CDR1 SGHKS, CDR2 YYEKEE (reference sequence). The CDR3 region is CASSYRDRDLLSSGNTIYF. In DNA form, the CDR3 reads TGTGCCAGCAGCTACCGGGACAGGGACCTACTAAGCTCTGGAAACACCATATATTTT.

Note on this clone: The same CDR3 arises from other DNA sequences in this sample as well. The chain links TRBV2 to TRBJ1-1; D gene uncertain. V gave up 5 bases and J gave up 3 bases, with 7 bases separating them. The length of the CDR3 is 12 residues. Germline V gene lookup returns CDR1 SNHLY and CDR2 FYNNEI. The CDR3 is CASSIRDTEAFF. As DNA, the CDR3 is TGTGCCAGCAGTATTCGAGACACTGAAGCTTTCTTT.

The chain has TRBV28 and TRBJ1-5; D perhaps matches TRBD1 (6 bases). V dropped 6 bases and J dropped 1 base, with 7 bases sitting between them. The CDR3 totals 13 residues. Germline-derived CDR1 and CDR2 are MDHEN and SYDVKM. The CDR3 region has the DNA TGTGCCAGCAGCCAGGGGAGCAATCAGCCCCAGCATTTT. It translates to CASSQGSNQPQHF.

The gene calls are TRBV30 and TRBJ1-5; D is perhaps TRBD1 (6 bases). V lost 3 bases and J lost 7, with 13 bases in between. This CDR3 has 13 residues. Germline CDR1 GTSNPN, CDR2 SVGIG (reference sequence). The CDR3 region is CAWRRGNGQPQHF. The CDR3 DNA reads TGTGCCTGGAGGAGGGGGAACGGGCAGCCCCAGCATTTT.

In DNA form, the CDR3 reads TGCGCCAGCAGCCTCACTACGGGACTAGCCTACAATGAGCAGTTCTTC. Residues: CASSLTTGLAYNEQFF. The J gene is TRBJ2-1, the V gene TRBV4-1; TRBD2 matches 8 bases. The CDR3 loop spans 16 amino acids. Germline-derived CDR1 and CDR2 are MGHRA and YSYEKL. Trimming took 4 bases from V and 2 from J; bases not matched to a gene: 7.

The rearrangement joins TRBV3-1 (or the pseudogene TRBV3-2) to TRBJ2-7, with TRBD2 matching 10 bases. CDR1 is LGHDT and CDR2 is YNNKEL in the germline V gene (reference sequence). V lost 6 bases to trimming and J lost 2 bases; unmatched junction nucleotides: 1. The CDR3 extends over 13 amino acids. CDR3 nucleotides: TGTGCCAGCAGAGCGGGAGGGACCTACGAGCAGTACTTC. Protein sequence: CASRAGGTYEQYF.

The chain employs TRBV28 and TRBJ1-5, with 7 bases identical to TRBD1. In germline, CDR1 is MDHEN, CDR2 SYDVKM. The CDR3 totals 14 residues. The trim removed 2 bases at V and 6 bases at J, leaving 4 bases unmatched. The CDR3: CASSLTDRSQPQHF. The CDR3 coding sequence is TGTGCCAGCAGTTTAACGGACAGGAGTCAGCCCCAGCATTTT.

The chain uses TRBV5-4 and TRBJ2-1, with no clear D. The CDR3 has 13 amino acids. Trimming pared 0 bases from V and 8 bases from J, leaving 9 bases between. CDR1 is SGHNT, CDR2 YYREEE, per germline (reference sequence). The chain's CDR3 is CASSLVGFDEQFF. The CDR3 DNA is TGTGCCAGCAGCTTGGTCGGTTTTGATGAGCAGTTCTTC.

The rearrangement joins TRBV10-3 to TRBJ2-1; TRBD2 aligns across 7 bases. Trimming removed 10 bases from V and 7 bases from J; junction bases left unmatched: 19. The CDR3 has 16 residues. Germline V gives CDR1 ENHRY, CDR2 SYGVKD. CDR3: CATITGSAGDLNEQFF. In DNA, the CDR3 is TGTGCCACCATAACGGGTTCGGCGGGAGACTTAAATGAGCAGTTCTTC.